This T cell receptor (beta chain) was observed in a study of blood T cell repertoires in COVID-19. The germline V gene has CDR1 SEHNR and CDR2 FQNEAQ (reference sequence). Trimming removed 5 bases from V and 0 bases from J, with 14 bases in between. There are 16 residues in the CDR3. Original handling: Reference gene primer amplification yielded estimated nucleated cell counts. Measured with immunoSEQ multiplex PCR; TCRdb has only the in-frame clones, and not every one. V, J and clone size are taken as reported in that table, and D and trimming were inferred from the DNA itself. This table holds about 280,000 clones, around 83% found once.

The clonotype comes from a man aged 40-49 years who had been exposed to COVID-19. Sequenced sample: PBMCs or T cells enriched from blood (not recorded which). The chain uses TRBV7-9 and TRBJ1-5; D may be TRBD1 (6 bases). The CDR3 DNA sequence: TGTGCCAGCAGCCCATTACCAGGGGATAGCAATCAGCCCCAGCATTTT. Translated: CASSPLPGDSNQPQHF.